This TCR beta chain was captured in a study of HIV-infected patients and healthy controls. Many counts were recorded for this clonotype. MiXCR, applied by TCRdb to the 5' RACE reads, yields one record per CDR3 protein. Of 70,000 or so distinct CDR3 sequences in the sample, roughly 16% were seen once. The TCR originated in a human donor in good health. The sequenced material came from CD4+ T cells from blood.

In nucleotides, the CDR3 is TGTGCCAGCAGCATCGCCGGGACACTTTACTTC. Protein product: CASSIAGTLYF. The chain couples TRBV7-6 to TRBJ2-7, with D maybe TRBD1 (6 bases). Looked up from germline, CDR1 is SGHVS and CDR2 is FNYEAQ. This CDR3 spans 11 amino acids. The V end was cut by 5 bases, the J end by 13 bases, with 15 bases between.